The present entry profiles one T cell receptor beta chain with its context. The antigen is undetermined. The germline CDR1 and CDR2 sequences are MNHEY and SVGAGI. V dropped 7 bases and J dropped 0 bases, with 4 bases sitting between them. The CDR3 is made up of 12 amino acids. This specimen comes from a study of T cells after yellow fever vaccination. At the level of the study: Fractions of low cell number were prepared using SMART-Seq v4 Ultra Low Input. Notes on the study in general: Most primary-vaccination clones recurred post-booster (around 95% CD4, roughly 87% CD8).

5'RACE template switching generated TCR cDNA, adding a universal primer site and UMIs. TCRdb called the 5' RACE reads again in MiXCR, with one record for every CDR3 protein. The data show fewer than 350,000 distinct CDR3 sequences, with roughly 4% seen just once and about 25% held by the top ten. The sequence was obtained from a man younger than 35 who received the YFV17D yellow fever vaccine. The specimen comprised PBMCs, sampled on the day of the yellow fever booster vaccination. The chain has TRBV6-5 and TRBJ1-3; D call uncertain. This CDR3 is CASTNSGNTIYF. CDR3 in DNA: TGTGCCAGCACCAACTCTGGAAACACCATATATTTT.